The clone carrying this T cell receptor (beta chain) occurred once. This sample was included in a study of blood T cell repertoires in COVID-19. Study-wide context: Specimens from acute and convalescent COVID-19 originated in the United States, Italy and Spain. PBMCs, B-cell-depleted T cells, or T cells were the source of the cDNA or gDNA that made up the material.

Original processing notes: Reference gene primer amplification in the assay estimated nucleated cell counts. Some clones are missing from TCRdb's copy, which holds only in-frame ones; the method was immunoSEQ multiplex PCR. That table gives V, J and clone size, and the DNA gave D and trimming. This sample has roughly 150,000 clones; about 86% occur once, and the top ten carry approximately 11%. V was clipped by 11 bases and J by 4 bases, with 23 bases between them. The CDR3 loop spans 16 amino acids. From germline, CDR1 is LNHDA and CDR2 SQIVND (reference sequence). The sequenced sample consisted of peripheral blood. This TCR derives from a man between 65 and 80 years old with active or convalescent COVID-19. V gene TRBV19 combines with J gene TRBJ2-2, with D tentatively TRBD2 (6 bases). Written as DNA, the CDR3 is TGTGCCTCAATCGACTTCGGCGGGGCCTCCACCGGGGAGCTGTTTTTT. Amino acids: CASIDFGGASTGELFF.